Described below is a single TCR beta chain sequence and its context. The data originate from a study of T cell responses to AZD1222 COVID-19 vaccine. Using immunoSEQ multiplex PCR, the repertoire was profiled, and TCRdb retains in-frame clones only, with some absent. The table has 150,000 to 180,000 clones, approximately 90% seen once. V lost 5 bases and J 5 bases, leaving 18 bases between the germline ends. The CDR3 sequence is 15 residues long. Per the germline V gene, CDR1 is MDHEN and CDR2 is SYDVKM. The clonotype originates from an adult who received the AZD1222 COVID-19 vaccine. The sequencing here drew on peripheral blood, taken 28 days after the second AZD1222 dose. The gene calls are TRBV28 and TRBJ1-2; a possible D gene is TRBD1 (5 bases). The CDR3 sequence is CASSSPGGNLYGYTF. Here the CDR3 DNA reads TGTGCCAGCAGTAGTCCCGGGGGAAACCTTTATGGCTACACCTTC.